The 11 T cell receptor beta chains below come from one sample, sequenced in a study of CD8 T cells in Susac syndrome (dated by TCRdb to the late 2010s). Libraries were built with the immunoSEQ multiplex PCR assay. RNA was extracted with the RNeasy kit and roughly 0.45 to 1 ug was reverse transcribed using random hexamers. TCRdb itself trimmed the public reads at Q25 with fastp, ran MiXCR and retained productive beta chains. Each entry merges the rows of one CDR3 protein and shows their most common DNA and genes. The sample includes around 140,000 distinct CDR3 sequences, with over 75% observed a single time. Around 0.51% of the sample lies in the top ten. The sample was CD8+ T cells from PBMCs. The receptor set was obtained from a human donor with multiple sclerosis.

V gene TRBV5-1 combines with J gene TRBJ2-3; 8 bases agree with TRBD1. CDR3 size: 15 residues. The germline V gene encodes CDR1 SGHRS and CDR2 YFSETQ. J was trimmed by 5 bases and V by 3 bases; bases with no gene match: 8. Here the CDR3 reads CASSYADRALDTQYF. The CDR3 DNA sequence: TGCGCCAGCAGCTACGCGGACAGGGCCCTAGATACGCAGTATTTT.

The chain has TRBV9 and TRBJ2-1, with TRBD2 matching over 13 bases. Germline V gene lookup returns CDR1 SGDLS and CDR2 YYNGEE. The CDR3 is 15 residues long. V dropped 4 bases and J dropped 8; count of bases not matched to a gene: 6. The CDR3 spells CASSLLGTSGDEQFF. In DNA, the CDR3 is TGTGCCAGCAGCCTACTCGGGACTAGCGGGGATGAGCAGTTCTTC.

This chain links TRBV12-3 or TRBV12-4 with TRBJ2-5; possibly TRBD1 for D (5 bases). V was shortened by 1 base and J by 2 bases, with 17 bases between the two germline ends. The CDR3 totals 17 residues. The chain's CDR3 is CASSLGQGRAGQETQYF. CDR3 sequence (DNA): TGTGCCAGCAGTTTAGGGCAGGGCAGAGCCGGACAAGAGACCCAGTACTTC.

The chain combines TRBV9 with TRBJ2-1; TRBD1 matches at 8 bases. Germline assignment: CDR1 SGDLS and CDR2 YYNGEE. V dropped 0 bases and J dropped 5; count of bases not matched to a gene: 4. This CDR3 comprises 15 residues. The CDR3 DNA sequence: TGTGCCAGCAGCGTAGGGGCAGGGGGCAACAATGAGCAGTTCTTC. It encodes CASSVGAGGNNEQFF.

The chain combines TRBV27 with TRBJ2-7; D unclear. The CDR3 has 14 amino acids. The V end lost 6 bases, the J end lost 5 bases, and 17 bases lay between the germline ends. CDR1 and CDR2 (germline): MNHEY, SMNVEV (reference sequence). The CDR3, as DNA: TGTGCCAGCAGCTCCCAGATTACCTTAAACGAGCAGTACTTC. Translation gives CASSSQITLNEQYF.

The genes are TRBV7-9 and TRBJ1-3, with TRBD1 identical over 8 bases. J was trimmed by 3 bases and V by 0 bases; bases with no gene match: 7. The germline V gene has CDR1 SEHNR and CDR2 FQNEAQ (reference sequence). The CDR3 covers 17 residues. The CDR3 reads CASSLARDRPIGNTIYF. CDR3 coding DNA: TGTGCCAGCAGCTTAGCCCGGGACAGGCCTATTGGAAACACCATATATTTT. Combining the CDR3 with reference TRBV7-9 and TRBJ1-3 gives the whole variable domain DTGVSQNPRHKITKRGQNVTFRCDPISEHNRLYWYRQTLGQGPEFLTYFQNEAQLEKSRLLSDRFSAERPKGSFSTLEIQRTEQGDSAMYLCASSLARDRPIGNTIYFGEGSWLTVV.

The genes are TRBV27 and TRBJ2-7; maybe TRBD2 (6 bases). Trimming stripped 4 bases from V and 6 bases from J, with 19 bases between. This CDR3 is 15 amino acids long. Germline V gene data show CDR1 as MNHEY and CDR2 as SMNVEV (reference sequence). The CDR3 sequence is CASSSRLGLRGEQYV. The CDR3 DNA reads as TGTGCCAGCAGTTCCCGACTAGGCCTTAGGGGCGAGCAGTACGTC.

The V and J genes are TRBV12-5 and TRBJ1-2; TRBD1 might be the D (6 bases). V was cut by 7 bases and J by 8 bases, with 17 bases left in between. The CDR3 covers 13 residues. Germline V gives CDR1 LGHNT, CDR2 FRNRAP. The CDR3 is CASVGDIRGGYTF. In DNA form, the CDR3 reads TGTGCTAGTGTCGGGGACATCCGTGGGGGCTACACCTTC.

The genes are TRBV21-1 and TRBJ1-6; the D call in the table, TRBD1, was not verified against the DNA. TRBV21-1 is shown as a pseudogene. This CDR3 contains 18 residues. This chain's CDR3 is CASRWYASRISYNSPLHF. The CDR3 DNA is TGTGCCAGCAGGTGGTATGCATCCCGAATCTCCTATAATTCACCCCTCCACTTT.

With respect to this clonotype: The junction departs from the called germline gene at one end, perhaps through a read error. This chain links TRBV28 with TRBJ2-2, with D perhaps being TRBD1 or TRBD2 (5 bases each). The CDR3 runs to 13 residues. Germline V CDR1 and CDR2: MDHEN, SYDVKM. The CDR3 here is CASSHMGTGELFF. CDR3 sequence (DNA): TGTGCCAGCAGCCACATGGGGACCGGTGAGCTGTTTTTT.

This chain links TRBV20-1 with TRBJ1-3; TRBD1 might be the D (6 bases). Deletions cut 4 bases from V and 1 base from J, with 11 bases between. Germline lookup yields CDR1 DFQATT and CDR2 SNEGSKA (reference sequence). There are 14 residues in the CDR3. The CDR3 DNA is TGCAGTGCTACGGACAGCTGGTCTGGAAACACCATATATTTT. Residues: CSATDSWSGNTIYF.